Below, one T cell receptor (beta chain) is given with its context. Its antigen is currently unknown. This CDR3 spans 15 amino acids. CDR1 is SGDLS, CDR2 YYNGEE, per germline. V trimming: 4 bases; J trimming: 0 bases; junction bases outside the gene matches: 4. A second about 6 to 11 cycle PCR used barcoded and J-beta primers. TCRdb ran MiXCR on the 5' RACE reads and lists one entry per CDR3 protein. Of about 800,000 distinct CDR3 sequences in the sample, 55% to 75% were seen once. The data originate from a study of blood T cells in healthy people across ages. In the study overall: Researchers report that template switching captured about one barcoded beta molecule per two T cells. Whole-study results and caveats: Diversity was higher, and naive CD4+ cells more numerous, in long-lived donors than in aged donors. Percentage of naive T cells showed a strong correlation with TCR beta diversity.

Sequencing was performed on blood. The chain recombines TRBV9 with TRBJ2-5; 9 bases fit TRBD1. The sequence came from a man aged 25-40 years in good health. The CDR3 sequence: CASSFRDRDQETQYF. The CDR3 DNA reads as TGTGCCAGCAGCTTCCGGGACAGGGACCAAGAGACCCAGTACTTC.